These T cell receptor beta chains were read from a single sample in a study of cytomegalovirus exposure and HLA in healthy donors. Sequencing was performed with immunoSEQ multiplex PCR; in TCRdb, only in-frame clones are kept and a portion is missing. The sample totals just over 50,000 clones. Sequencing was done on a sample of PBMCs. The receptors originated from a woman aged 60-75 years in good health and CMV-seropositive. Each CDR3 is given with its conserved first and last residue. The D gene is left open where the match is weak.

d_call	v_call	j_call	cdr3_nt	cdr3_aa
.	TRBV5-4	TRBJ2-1	TGTGCCAGCAGCTTCCAGGGGTCCGATGAGCAGTTCTTC	CASSFQGSDEQFF
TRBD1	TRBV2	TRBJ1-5	TGTGCCAGCAGTTCGACAGGGGCAAATCAGCCCCAGCATTTT	CASSSTGANQPQHF
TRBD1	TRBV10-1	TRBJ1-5	TGCGCCAGCAGTGCGTCCAGGGGGTGGAAGCAGCCCCAGCATTTT	CASSASRGWKQPQHF
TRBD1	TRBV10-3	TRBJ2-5	TGTGCCATCAGCTACAGGGGACAAGAGACCCAGTACTTC	CAISYRGQETQYF
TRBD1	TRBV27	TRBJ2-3	TGTGCCAGCAGGACAGGGAGCACAGATACGCAGTATTTT	CASRTGSTDTQYF
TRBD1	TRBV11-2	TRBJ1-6	TGTGCCAGCAGCCCGACAGGGAAAAGTTCACCCCTCCACTTT	CASSPTGKSSPLHF
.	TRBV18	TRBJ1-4	TGTGCCAGCGCACCATCGGAGGGCCAGCCAGGAGAAAAACTGTTTTTT	CASAPSEGQPGEKLFF
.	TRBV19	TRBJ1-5	TGTGCCAGTAGTATCCAGTTTCCGTTTCTTCGGCCCCAGCATTTT	CASSIQFPFLRPQHF
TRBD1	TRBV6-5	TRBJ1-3	TGTGCCAGCAGCCCGACAGGGCAACCTGGAAACAACATATATTTT	CASSPTGQPGNNIYF
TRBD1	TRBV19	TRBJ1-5	TGTGCCAGCGACGGGACAGGGGGCATTCAGCCCCAGCATTTT	CASDGTGGIQPQHF
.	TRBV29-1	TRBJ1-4	TGCAGCGTTGATCCAGGAGGAAATGAAAAACTGTTTTTT	CSVDPGGNEKLFF